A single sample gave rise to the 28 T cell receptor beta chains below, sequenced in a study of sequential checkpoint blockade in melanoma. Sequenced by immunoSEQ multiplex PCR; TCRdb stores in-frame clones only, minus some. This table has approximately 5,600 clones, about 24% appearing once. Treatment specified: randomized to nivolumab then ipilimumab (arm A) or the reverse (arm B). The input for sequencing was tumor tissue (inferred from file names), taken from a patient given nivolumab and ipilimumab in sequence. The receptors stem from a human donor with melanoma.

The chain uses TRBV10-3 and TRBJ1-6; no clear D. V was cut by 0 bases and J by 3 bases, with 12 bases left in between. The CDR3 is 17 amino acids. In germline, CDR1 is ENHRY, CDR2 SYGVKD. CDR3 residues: CAISESQVRSYNSPLHF. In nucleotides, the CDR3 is TGTGCCATCAGTGAGTCTCAAGTGAGAAGCTATAATTCACCCCTCCACTTT.

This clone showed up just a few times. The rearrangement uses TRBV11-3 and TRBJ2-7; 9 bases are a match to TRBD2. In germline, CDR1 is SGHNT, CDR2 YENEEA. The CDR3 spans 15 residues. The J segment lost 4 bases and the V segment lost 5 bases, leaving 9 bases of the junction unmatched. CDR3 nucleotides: TGTGCCAGCAGCGCGATGCGGGGGGGCCGATACGAGCAGTACTTC. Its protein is CASSAMRGGRYEQYF.

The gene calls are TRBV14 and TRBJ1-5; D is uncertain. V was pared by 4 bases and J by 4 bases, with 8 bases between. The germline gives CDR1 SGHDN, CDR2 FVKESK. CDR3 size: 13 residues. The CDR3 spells CASSLGPNQPQHF. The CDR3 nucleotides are TGTGCCAGCAGCCTCGGTCCAAATCAGCCCCAGCATTTT. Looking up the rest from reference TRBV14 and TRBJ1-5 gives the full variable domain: EAGVTQFPSHSVIEKGQTVTLRCDPISGHDNLYWYRRVMGKEIKFLLHFVKESKQDESGMPNNRFLAERTGGTYSTLKVQPAELEDSGVYFCASSLGPNQPQHFGDGTRLSIL.

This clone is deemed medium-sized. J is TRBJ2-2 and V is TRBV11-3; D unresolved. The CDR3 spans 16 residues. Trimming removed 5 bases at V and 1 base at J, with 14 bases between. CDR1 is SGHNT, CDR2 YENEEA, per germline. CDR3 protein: CASSPRTVVNTGELFF. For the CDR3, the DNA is TGTGCCAGCAGCCCTCGGACGGTAGTGAACACCGGGGAGCTGTTTTTT.

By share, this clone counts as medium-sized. The CDR3 nucleotides are TGTGCCAGCAGCTTACCCCCTGGGACAGGGGCCCAGAACACTGAAGCTTTCTTT. It codes for CASSLPPGTGAQNTEAFF. The rearrangement joins TRBV11-3 to TRBJ1-1, with TRBD1 matching 10 bases. The germline V gene encodes CDR1 SGHNT and CDR2 YENEEA. The CDR3 totals 18 residues. The trim removed 2 bases at V and 1 base at J, leaving 10 bases unmatched.

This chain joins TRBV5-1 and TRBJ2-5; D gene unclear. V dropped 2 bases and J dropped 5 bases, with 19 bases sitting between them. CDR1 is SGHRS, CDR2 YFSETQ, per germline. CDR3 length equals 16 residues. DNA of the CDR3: TGCGCCAGCAGCTTCTCGGAAGGACCGTCCTGGGAGACCCAGTACTTC. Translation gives CASSFSEGPSWETQYF. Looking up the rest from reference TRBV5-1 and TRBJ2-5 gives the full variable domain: KAGVTQTPRYLIKTRGQQVTLSCSPISGHRSVSWYQQTPGQGLQFLFEYFSETQRNKGNFPGRFSGRQFSNSRSEMNVSTLELGDSALYLCASSFSEGPSWETQYFGPGTRLLVL.

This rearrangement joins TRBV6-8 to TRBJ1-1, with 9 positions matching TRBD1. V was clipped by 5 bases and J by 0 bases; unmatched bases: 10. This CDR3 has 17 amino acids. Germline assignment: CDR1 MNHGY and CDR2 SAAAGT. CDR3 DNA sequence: TGTGCCAGCAGTCACGCCAATTGGGACAGGGTGAACACTGAAGCTTTCTTT. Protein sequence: CASSHANWDRVNTEAFF.

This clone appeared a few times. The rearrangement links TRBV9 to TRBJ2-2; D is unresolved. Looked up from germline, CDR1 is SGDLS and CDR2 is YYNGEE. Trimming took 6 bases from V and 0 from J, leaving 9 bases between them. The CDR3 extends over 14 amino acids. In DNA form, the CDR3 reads TGTGCCAGCATCCGAGGTTCGAACACCGGGGAGCTGTTTTTT. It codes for CASIRGSNTGELFF.

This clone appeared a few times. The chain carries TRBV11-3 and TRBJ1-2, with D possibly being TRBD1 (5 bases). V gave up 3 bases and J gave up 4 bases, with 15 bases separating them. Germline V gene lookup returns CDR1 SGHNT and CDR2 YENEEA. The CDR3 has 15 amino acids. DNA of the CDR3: TGTGCCAGCAGCTTGGTAGGTGCTGGGGGCTATGGCTACACCTTC. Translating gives CASSLVGAGGYGYTF.

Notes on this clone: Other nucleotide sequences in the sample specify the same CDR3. The CDR3 DNA follows: TGCGCCAGCAGGACAACAGCGAACTACGAGCAGTACTTC. Its protein product is CASRTTANYEQYF. V gene TRBV10-2 combines with J gene TRBJ2-7; D is unresolved. CDR1 is WSHSY and CDR2 is SAAADI in the germline V gene. There are 13 residues in the CDR3. With 6 bases removed from V and 3 bases from J, the gap between germline ends came to 12 bases.

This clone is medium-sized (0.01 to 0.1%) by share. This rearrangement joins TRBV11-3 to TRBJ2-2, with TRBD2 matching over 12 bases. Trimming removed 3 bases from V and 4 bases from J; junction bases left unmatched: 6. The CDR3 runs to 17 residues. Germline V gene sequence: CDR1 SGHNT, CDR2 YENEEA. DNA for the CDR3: TGTGCCAGCAGCTTCCATTGGACTAGCGGGGCCACCGGGGAGCTGTTTTTT. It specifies CASSFHWTSGATGELFF.

CDR3 bases: TGTGCCACTAGACTTATCGGACAGGACACTGAAGCTTTCTTT. It specifies CATRLIGQDTEAFF. The J gene is TRBJ1-1, the V gene TRBV19, with 7 bases aligning to TRBD1. The germline V gene has CDR1 LNHDA and CDR2 SQIVND (reference sequence). Losses at the gene ends were 10 bases for V and 3 bases for J; bases not matched to a gene: 11. This CDR3 is 14 amino acids long.

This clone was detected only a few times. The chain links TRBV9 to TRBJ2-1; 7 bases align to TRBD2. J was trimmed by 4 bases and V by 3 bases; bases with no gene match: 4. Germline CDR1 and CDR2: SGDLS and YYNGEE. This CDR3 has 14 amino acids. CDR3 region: CASSEGEGYNEQFF. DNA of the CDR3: TGTGCCAGCAGCGAAGGGGAGGGATACAATGAGCAGTTCTTC.

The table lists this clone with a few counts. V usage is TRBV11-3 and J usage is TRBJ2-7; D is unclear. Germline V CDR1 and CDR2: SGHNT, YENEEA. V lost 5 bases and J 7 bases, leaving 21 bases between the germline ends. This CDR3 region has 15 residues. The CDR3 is CASSHTRTAIGEQYF. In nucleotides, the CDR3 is TGTGCCAGCAGCCATACCCGGACGGCGATCGGGGAGCAGTACTTC.

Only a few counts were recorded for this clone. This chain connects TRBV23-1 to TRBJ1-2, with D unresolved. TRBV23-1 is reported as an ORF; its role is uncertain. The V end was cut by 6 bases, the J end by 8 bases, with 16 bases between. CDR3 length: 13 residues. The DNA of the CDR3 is TGCGCCAGCAGCTTGTCTTCGGGTGGCGGCTACACCTTC. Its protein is CASSLSSGGGYTF.

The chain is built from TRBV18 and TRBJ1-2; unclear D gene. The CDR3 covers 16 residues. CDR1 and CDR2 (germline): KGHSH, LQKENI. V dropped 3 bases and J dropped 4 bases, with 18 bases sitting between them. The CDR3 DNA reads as TGTGCCAGCTCACCGGGCACTTCAACGGCGGGCTATGGCTACACCTTC. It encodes CASSPGTSTAGYGYTF.

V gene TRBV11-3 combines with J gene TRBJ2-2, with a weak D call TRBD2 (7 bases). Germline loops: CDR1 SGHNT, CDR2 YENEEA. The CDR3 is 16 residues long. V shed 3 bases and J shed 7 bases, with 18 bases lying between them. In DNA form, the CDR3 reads TGTGCCAGCAGCTTGGCGGGGGCCGGACGGCACGGGGAGCTGTTTTTT. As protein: CASSLAGAGRHGELFF. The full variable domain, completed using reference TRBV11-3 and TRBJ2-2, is EAGVVQSPRYKIIEKKQPVAFWCNPISGHNTLYWYLQNLGQGPELLIRYENEEAVDDSQLPKDRFSAERLKGVDSTLKIQPAELGDSAVYLCASSLAGAGRHGELFFGEGSRLTVL.

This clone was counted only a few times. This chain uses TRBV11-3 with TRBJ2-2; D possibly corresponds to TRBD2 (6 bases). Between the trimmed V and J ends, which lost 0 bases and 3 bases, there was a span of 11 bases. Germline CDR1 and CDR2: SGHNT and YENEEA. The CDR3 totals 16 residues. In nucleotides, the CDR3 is TGTGCCAGCAGCTTAGAGAGGGCGGGGTACACCGGGGAGCTGTTTTTT. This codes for CASSLERAGYTGELFF.

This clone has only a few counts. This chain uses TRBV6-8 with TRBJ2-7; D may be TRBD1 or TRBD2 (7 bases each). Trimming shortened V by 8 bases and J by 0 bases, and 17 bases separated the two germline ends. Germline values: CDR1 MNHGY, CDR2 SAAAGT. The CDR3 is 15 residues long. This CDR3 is CASSYRGGSSYEQYF. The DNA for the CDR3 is TGTGCCAGCTCATACAGGGGAGGGAGCTCCTACGAGCAGTACTTC.

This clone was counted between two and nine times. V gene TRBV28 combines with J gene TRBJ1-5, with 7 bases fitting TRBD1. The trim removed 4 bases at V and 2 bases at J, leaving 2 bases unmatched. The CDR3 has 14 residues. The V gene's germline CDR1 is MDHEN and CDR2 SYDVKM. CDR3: CASSSGQGNQPQHF. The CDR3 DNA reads TGTGCCAGCAGTTCCGGACAGGGCAATCAGCCCCAGCATTTT.

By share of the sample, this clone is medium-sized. CDR3 amino acids: CARLGQQDHEQFF. The CDR3 DNA is TGTGCCAGATTGGGACAGCAGGACCATGAGCAGTTCTTC. The chain uses TRBV6-8 and TRBJ2-1, with TRBD1 matching over 7 bases. Germline loops: CDR1 MNHGY, CDR2 SAAAGT. J was trimmed by 8 bases and V by 9 bases; bases with no gene match: 10. The CDR3 is made up of 13 amino acids.

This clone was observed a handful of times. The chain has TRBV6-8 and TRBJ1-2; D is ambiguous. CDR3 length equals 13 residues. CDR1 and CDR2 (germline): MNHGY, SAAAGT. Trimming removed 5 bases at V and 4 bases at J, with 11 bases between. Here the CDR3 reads CASSENSPYGYTF. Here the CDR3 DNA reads TGTGCCAGCAGTGAGAATAGTCCCTATGGCTACACCTTC.

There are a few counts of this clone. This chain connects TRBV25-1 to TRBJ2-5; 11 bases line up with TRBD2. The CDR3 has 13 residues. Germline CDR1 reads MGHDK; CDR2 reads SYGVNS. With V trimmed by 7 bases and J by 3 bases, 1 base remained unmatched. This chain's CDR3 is CASKLAGEETQYF. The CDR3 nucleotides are TGTGCCAGCAAACTAGCGGGGGAAGAGACCCAGTACTTC.

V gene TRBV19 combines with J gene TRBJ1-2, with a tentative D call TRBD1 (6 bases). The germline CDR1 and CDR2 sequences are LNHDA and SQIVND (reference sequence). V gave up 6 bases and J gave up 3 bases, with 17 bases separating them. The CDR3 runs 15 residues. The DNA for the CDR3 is TGTGCCAGTAGACTTCAGGGGACCCTCGACTATGGCTACACCTTC. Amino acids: CASRLQGTLDYGYTF. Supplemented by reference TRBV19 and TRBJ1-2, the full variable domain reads DGGITQSPKYLFRKEGQNVTLSCEQNLNHDAMYWYRQDPGQGLRLIYYSQIVNDFQKGDIAEGYSVSREKKESFPLTVTSAQKNPTAFYLCASRLQGTLDYGYTFGSGTRLTVV.

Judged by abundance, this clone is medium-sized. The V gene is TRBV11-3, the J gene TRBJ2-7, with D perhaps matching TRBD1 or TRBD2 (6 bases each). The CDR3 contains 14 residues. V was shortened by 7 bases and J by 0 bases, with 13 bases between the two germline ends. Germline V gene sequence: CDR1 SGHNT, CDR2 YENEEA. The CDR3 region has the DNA TGTGCCAGCACCCCGGGGGCGAGCTCCTACGAGCAGTACTTC. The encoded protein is CASTPGASSYEQYF.

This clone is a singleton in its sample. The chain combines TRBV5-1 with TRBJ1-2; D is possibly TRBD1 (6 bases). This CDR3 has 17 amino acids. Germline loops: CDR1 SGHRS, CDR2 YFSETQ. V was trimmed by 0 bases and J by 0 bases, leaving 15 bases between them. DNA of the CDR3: TGCGCCAGCAGCTTGGTTAGGACAGAGACTACTAACTATGGCTACACCTTC. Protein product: CASSLVRTETTNYGYTF. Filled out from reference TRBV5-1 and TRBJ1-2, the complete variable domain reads KAGVTQTPRYLIKTRGQQVTLSCSPISGHRSVSWYQQTPGQGLQFLFEYFSETQRNKGNFPGRFSGRQFSNSRSEMNVSTLELGDSALYLCASSLVRTETTNYGYTFGSGTRLTVV.

The CDR3 is CASSGGSQGARYGYTF. The DNA of the CDR3 is TGTGCCAGCAGCGGGGGGTCCCAGGGGGCGAGGTATGGCTACACCTTC. The rearrangement joins TRBV11-3 to TRBJ1-2, with TRBD1 identical over 8 bases. The germline V gene has CDR1 SGHNT and CDR2 YENEEA. V shed 5 bases and J 5 bases; nucleotides not matched to a gene: 13. The CDR3 is made up of 16 amino acids.

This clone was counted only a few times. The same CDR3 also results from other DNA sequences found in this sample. Here the CDR3 reads CASSQDSQGSSGANVLTF. The CDR3 DNA reads TGCGCCAGCAGCCAAGATTCACAGGGGAGCTCCGGGGCCAACGTCCTGACTTTC. The chain uses TRBV4-1 and TRBJ2-6, with 7 bases identical to TRBD1. The V gene's germline CDR1 is MGHRA and CDR2 YSYEKL. Losses at the gene ends were 0 bases for V and 4 bases for J; bases not matched to a gene: 9. The CDR3 loop spans 18 amino acids.